This TCR beta chain was documented in a study of Ad26.COV2.S vaccination and SARS-CoV-2 variants. Findings and limits, study-wide: Analyses that measured TCR breadth and depth may have underestimated total T cell responses. Across vaccine and placebo recipients, the breadth of non-spike TCRs was similar.

This clone was detected once. The target antigen is unknown. Treatment specified: about 20 received Ad26.COV2.S at low or high dose, single or two shots; about 5 received placebo; per-sample allocation not given. Material that was analyzed had been drawn on day 63 after the first vaccine or placebo injection. Profiled with immunoSEQ multiplex PCR; TCRdb holds only in-frame clones, not every one. The sample shows 400,000 to 500,000 clones, roughly 90% of them seen only once. The CDR3 totals 14 residues. CDR1 and CDR2 (germline): LNHDA, SQIVND (reference sequence). V was clipped by 5 bases and J by 4 bases; unmatched bases: 4.

This TCR came from a person aged 18-65 years who received the Ad26.COV2.S COVID-19 vaccine or a placebo. Sequenced material: peripheral blood, taken in a trial of Ad26.COV2.S vaccine versus placebo. The V and J genes are TRBV19 and TRBJ2-3; 9 nucleotides align to TRBD2. The CDR3 DNA sequence: TGTGCCAGTAGTCTAGCGGGGAGGGCAGATACGCAGTATTTT. Translation: CASSLAGRADTQYF.